Sequencing of this T cell receptor (beta chain) was carried out in a study of metastatic and nonmetastatic thyroid tumors. Across the study: Repertoires from blood and tumor or nodule tissue of malignant and benign thyroid patients were compared. Study observations and caveats: Malignant thyroid tumors reportedly exceeded benign nodules significantly in TCR beta diversity, with the difference appearing in blood and tumor.

Original data processing: CDR3 differences across clinicopathological groups were used to build a distant-metastasis classifier for papillary thyroid cancer. TCRdb reanalyzed the PCR reads via MiXCR. TCRdb's processing, not the study's, gives the V and J calls here. This sample has approximately 16,000 clones; less than 30% occur once, and the top ten carry roughly 12%. This clone was seen only once. Its antigen is as yet unknown. Prior to thyroid surgery, none of the patients had received any treatment. The V segment lost 2 bases and the J segment 4 bases; nucleotides outside the gene matches: 3. The CDR3 totals 15 residues. Germline CDR1 is GTSNPN and CDR2 is SVGIG (reference sequence).

This TCR derives from a male donor with papillary thyroid cancer or a benign thyroid nodule (not recorded which). Some clones in this sample may be carry-over from other donors' samples. J is TRBJ2-1 and V is TRBV30; TRBD2 matches at 12 bases. The sequenced sample consisted of tumor tissue. The CDR3 bases are TGTGCCTGGAGTTACGGACTAGCGGGGTACAATGAGCAGTTCTTC. As protein: CAWSYGLAGYNEQFF.